A selection of T cell receptor beta chains follows, all from one sample in a study of cytomegalovirus exposure and HLA in healthy donors. Method: immunoSEQ multiplex PCR; TCRdb's copy keeps in-frame clones and lacks some. The table has tens of thousands of clones, more than 60% seen once; the top ten hold under 5%. Sequenced input: PBMCs. The source of these receptors is a man aged 25 to 40 in good health and CMV-seronegative. Both conserved end residues are part of each CDR3. The D gene is left open where the match is weak. Expanded clones are given a class, and other clones once, few, many or no size at all.

V: TRBV6-4; size: -; D: -; J: TRBJ2-1; CDR3: CASSPKGRTYNEQFF; DNA: TGTGCCAGCAGCCCCAAAGGGAGGACTTACAATGAGCAGTTCTTC
V: TRBV2; size: -; D: TRBD2; J: TRBJ2-7; CDR3: CASSPSGSYEQYF; DNA: TGTGCCAGCAGTCCTAGCGGCTCCTACGAGCAGTACTTC
V: TRBV9; size: once; D: -; J: TRBJ1-4; CDR3: CASSVASGVGKLFF; DNA: TGTGCCAGCAGCGTAGCTTCGGGGGTGGGGAAACTGTTTTTT
V: TRBV11-3; size: -; D: -; J: TRBJ2-2; CDR3: CASSLAGTGELFF; DNA: TGTGCCAGCAGCTTAGCGGGGACCGGGGAGCTGTTTTTT
V: TRBV7-6; size: -; D: TRBD2; J: TRBJ2-3; CDR3: CASSSHLTSGSTDTQYF; DNA: TGTGCCAGCAGCTCCCATTTGACTAGCGGGAGCACAGATACGCAGTATTTT
V: TRBV15; size: -; D: TRBD2; J: TRBJ2-3; CDR3: CATSRDRPAGGTDTQYF; DNA: TGTGCCACCAGCAGAGATAGGCCAGCGGGGGGCACAGATACGCAGTATTTT
V: TRBV5-1; size: -; D: TRBD1; J: TRBJ2-1; CDR3: CASSQGTGNNEQFF; DNA: TGCGCCAGCAGCCAAGGGACAGGGAATAATGAGCAGTTCTTC
V: TRBV9; size: -; D: -; J: TRBJ2-2; CDR3: CASSVLTFGELFF; DNA: TGTGCCAGCAGCGTATTAACTTTCGGGGAGCTGTTTTTT
V: TRBV27; size: few; D: -; J: TRBJ2-5; CDR3: CASSFFGETQYF; DNA: TGTGCCAGCAGTTTCTTCGGAGAGACCCAGTACTTC
V: TRBV23-1; size: -; D: TRBD1; J: TRBJ1-1; CDR3: CASSPWTGTFAEAFF; DNA: TGCGCCAGCAGTCCTTGGACAGGGACTTTCGCTGAAGCTTTCTTT
V: TRBV6-1; size: few; D: -; J: TRBJ2-3; CDR3: CASSYMSDTQYF; DNA: TGTGCCAGCAGTTATATGTCAGATACGCAGTATTTT
V: TRBV7-9; size: -; D: TRBD2; J: TRBJ2-7; CDR3: CASSLATGGDSSYEQYF; DNA: TGTGCCAGCAGCTTAGCGACCGGGGGGGATAGCTCCTACGAGCAGTACTTC
V: TRBV5-4; size: few; D: TRBD2; J: TRBJ2-1; CDR3: CASSLGGLAGVNEQFF; DNA: TGTGCCAGCAGCTTGGGTGGGCTAGCGGGAGTCAATGAGCAGTTCTTC
V: TRBV19; size: -; D: -; J: TRBJ1-2; CDR3: CASSIGGSGYTF; DNA: TGTGCCAGTAGTATCGGAGGGTCTGGCTACACCTTC
V: TRBV10-3; size: -; D: TRBD1; J: TRBJ2-2; CDR3: CAISGTGGDNPGELFF; DNA: TGTGCCATCAGCGGGACAGGGGGCGACAACCCCGGGGAGCTGTTTTTT
V: TRBV30; size: -; D: -; J: TRBJ2-1; CDR3: CAWRGSSYNEQFF; DNA: TGTGCCTGGAGGGGGAGCTCCTACAATGAGCAGTTCTTC
V: TRBV5-4; size: few; D: TRBD2; J: TRBJ2-5; CDR3: CASSPGTSDQETQYF; DNA: TGTGCCAGCAGCCCCGGGACTAGCGACCAAGAGACCCAGTACTTC
V: TRBV7-2; size: -; D: TRBD2; J: TRBJ2-1; CDR3: CASSKLAGGINEQFF; DNA: TGTGCCAGCAGCAAACTAGCGGGAGGGATCAATGAGCAGTTCTTC
V: TRBV25-1; size: -; D: TRBD2; J: TRBJ2-1; CDR3: CASSEYVAGGSYNEQFF; DNA: TGTGCCAGCAGTGAATACGTAGCGGGAGGCTCCTACAATGAGCAGTTCTTC
V: TRBV7-6; size: -; D: TRBD2; J: TRBJ2-3; CDR3: CASSSRLAGGYTDTQYF; DNA: TGTGCCAGCAGCTCAAGACTAGCGGGGGGGTACACAGATACGCAGTATTTT
V: TRBV4-2; size: once; D: -; J: TRBJ2-2; CDR3: CASSLVQINTGELFF; DNA: TGTGCCAGCAGCCTGGTGCAGATTAACACCGGGGAGCTGTTTTTT
V: TRBV28; size: once; D: TRBD2; J: TRBJ2-1; CDR3: CASSLDIAGTNNEQFF; DNA: TGTGCCAGCAGCCTAGATATAGCGGGAACCAACAATGAGCAGTTCTTC
V: TRBV19; size: -; D: TRBD1; J: TRBJ1-6; CDR3: CASKPDRADNSPLHF; DNA: TGTGCCAGTAAGCCGGACAGGGCGGATAATTCACCCCTCCACTTT
V: TRBV5-1; size: -; D: TRBD1; J: TRBJ1-5; CDR3: CASSRTGGSGQPQHF; DNA: TGCGCCAGCAGCAGGACAGGGGGCTCGGGTCAGCCCCAGCATTTT
V: TRBV5-4; size: -; D: -; J: TRBJ2-2; CDR3: CASSLARATGELFF; DNA: TGTGCCAGCAGCTTGGCCAGGGCCACCGGGGAGCTGTTTTTT
V: TRBV6-1; size: -; D: -; J: TRBJ1-5; CDR3: CASTPGNSGQPQHF; DNA: TGTGCCAGCACCCCGGGAAATAGTGGACAGCCCCAGCATTTT
V: TRBV11-2; size: -; D: -; J: TRBJ1-5; CDR3: CASSLGTVSNQPQHF; DNA: TGTGCCAGCAGCTTAGGAACAGTAAGCAATCAGCCCCAGCATTTT
V: TRBV6-5; size: -; D: -; J: TRBJ1-2; CDR3: CASSDAGFAYGYTF; DNA: TGTGCCAGCAGTGACGCAGGGTTTGCCTATGGCTACACCTTC
V: TRBV29-1; size: -; D: -; J: TRBJ1-2; CDR3: CSVGQGSDNYGYTF; DNA: TGCAGCGTTGGTCAGGGGTCAGATAACTATGGCTACACCTTC
V: TRBV11-2; size: once; D: TRBD2; J: TRBJ2-7; CDR3: CASSSPSGGAHEQYF; DNA: TGTGCCAGCAGCTCGCCCAGCGGGGGGGCCCACGAGCAGTACTTC
V: TRBV15; size: -; D: -; J: TRBJ2-2; CDR3: CATSRDSSRGELFF; DNA: TGTGCCACCAGCAGAGATTCGTCTAGGGGGGAGCTGTTTTTT
V: TRBV28; size: -; D: TRBD1; J: TRBJ1-4; CDR3: CASSPTGVEEKLFF; DNA: TGTGCCAGCAGCCCGACAGGGGTGGAGGAAAAACTGTTTTTT
V: TRBV7-3; size: few; D: TRBD2; J: TRBJ2-7; CDR3: CASSPPGLAGAYEQYF; DNA: TGTGCCAGCAGCCCCCCCGGCCTAGCGGGAGCTTACGAGCAGTACTTC
V: TRBV28; size: -; D: -; J: TRBJ1-3; CDR3: CASRKGLGSGNTIYF; DNA: TGTGCCAGCAGGAAAGGACTTGGCTCTGGAAACACCATATATTTT
V: TRBV5-4; size: -; D: -; J: TRBJ2-7; CDR3: CASSTNPGVWDEQYF; DNA: TGTGCCAGCAGCACCAACCCAGGGGTTTGGGACGAGCAGTACTTC
V: TRBV27; size: -; D: TRBD1; J: TRBJ1-6; CDR3: CASRPRDRALSPLHF; DNA: TGTGCCAGCAGACCCAGGGACAGGGCTCTCTCACCCCTCCACTTT
V: TRBV7-3; size: -; D: -; J: TRBJ2-3; CDR3: CASSPVGGSLSRGALSTDTQYF; DNA: TGTGCCAGCAGCCCCGTTGGGGGTAGCCTAAGTCGGGGGGCTTTAAGCACAGATACGCAGTATTTT
V: TRBV11-2; size: -; D: -; J: TRBJ2-7; CDR3: CASSQDRAGQEQYF; DNA: TGTGCCAGCAGCCAGGACCGGGCGGGGCAGGAGCAGTACTTC
V: TRBV6-1; size: -; D: -; J: TRBJ1-3; CDR3: CASSAGVTIYF; DNA: TGTGCCAGCAGTGCCGGGGTCACCATATATTTT
V: TRBV28; size: few; D: TRBD2; J: TRBJ2-2; CDR3: CASSLRGRENTGELFF; DNA: TGTGCCAGCAGTTTACGCGGGAGGGAGAACACCGGGGAGCTGTTTTTT